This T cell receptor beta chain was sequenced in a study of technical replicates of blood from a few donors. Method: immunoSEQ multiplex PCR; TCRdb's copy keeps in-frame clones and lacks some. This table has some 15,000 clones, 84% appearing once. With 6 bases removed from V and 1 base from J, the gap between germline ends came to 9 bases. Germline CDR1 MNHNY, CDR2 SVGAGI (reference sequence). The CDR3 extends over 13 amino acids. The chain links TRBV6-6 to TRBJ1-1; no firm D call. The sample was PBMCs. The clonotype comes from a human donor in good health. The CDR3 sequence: CASRAWANTEAFF. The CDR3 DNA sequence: TGTGCCAGCAGGGCCTGGGCGAACACTGAAGCTTTCTTT.